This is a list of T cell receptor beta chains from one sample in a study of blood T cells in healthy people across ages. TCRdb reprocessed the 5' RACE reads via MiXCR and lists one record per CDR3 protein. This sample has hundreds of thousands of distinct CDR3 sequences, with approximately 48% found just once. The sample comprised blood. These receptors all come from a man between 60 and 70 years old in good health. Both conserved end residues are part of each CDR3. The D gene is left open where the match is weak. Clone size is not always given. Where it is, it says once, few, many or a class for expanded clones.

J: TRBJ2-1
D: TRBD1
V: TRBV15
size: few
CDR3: CATSREGTGDYNEQFF
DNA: TGTGCCACCAGCAGAGAGGGGACAGGGGACTACAATGAGCAGTTCTTC

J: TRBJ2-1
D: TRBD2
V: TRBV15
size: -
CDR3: CAASRLTSGGPEDYNEQFF
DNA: TGTGCCGCCAGCAGACTCACTAGCGGGGGACCCGAGGATTACAATGAGCAGTTCTTC

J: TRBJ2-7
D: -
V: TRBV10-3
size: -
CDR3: CAISEGTGRNEQYF
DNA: TGTGCCATCAGTGAGGGAACAGGGAGAAATGAGCAGTACTTC

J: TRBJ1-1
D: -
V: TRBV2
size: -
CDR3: CATAAGLMNTEAFF
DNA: TGTGCCACGGCCGCCGGGTTAATGAACACTGAAGCTTTCTTT

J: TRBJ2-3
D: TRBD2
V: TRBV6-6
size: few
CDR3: CATGNLLAGIPDTQYF
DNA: TGTGCCACCGGTAACCTCTTAGCGGGAATCCCAGATACGCAGTATTTT

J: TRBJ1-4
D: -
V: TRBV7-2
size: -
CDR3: CASSLAGPNEELFF
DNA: TGTGCCAGCAGCTTAGCGGGACCTAATGAAGAACTGTTTTTT

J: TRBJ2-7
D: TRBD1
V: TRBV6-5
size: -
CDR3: CASSYKGTGVYEQYF
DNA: TGTGCCAGCAGTTACAAGGGGACAGGGGTCTACGAGCAGTACTTC

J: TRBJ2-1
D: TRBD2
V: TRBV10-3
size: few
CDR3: CAISGTSGGSRSYNEQFF
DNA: TGTGCCATCAGTGGGACTAGCGGGGGGTCCCGCTCCTACAATGAGCAGTTCTTC

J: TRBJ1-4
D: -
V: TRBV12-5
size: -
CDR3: CASAGYGEKLFF
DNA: TGTGCTAGTGCAGGGTATGGCGAAAAACTGTTTTTT

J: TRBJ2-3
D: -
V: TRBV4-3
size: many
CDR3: CASSQRQFGTDTQYF
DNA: TGCGCCAGCAGCCAACGACAGTTTGGCACAGATACGCAGTATTTT

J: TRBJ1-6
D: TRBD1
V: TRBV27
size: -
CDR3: CASSGQGISPLHF
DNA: TGTGCCAGCTCTGGACAGGGTATTTCACCCCTCCACTTT

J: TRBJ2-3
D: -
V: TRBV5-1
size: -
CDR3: CASRGAGDTQYF
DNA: TGCGCCAGCCGGGGGGCTGGAGATACGCAGTATTTT

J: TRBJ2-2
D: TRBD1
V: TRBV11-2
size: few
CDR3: CARPTGRGTGELFF
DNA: TGTGCCAGGCCGACAGGGCGTGGTACCGGGGAGCTGTTTTTT

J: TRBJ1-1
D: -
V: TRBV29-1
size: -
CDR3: CSGTLMTTEAFF
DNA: TGCAGCGGGACCCTCATGACCACTGAAGCTTTCTTT

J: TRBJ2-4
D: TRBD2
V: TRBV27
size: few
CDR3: CASSFRGGAIDEQYF
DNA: TGTGCCAGCAGTTTCCGGGGGGGGGCCATCGATGAGCAGTACTTC

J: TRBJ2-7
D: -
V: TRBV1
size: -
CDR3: CASSHSREDRESHEQYF
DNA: TGCGCCAGCAGCCACTCACGGGAGGACAGGGAGTCCCACGAGCAGTACTTC

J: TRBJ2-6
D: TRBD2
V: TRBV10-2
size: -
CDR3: CASSVAGVSSGANVLAF
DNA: TGCGCCAGCAGTGTAGCGGGGGTCAGCTCTGGGGCCAACGTCCTGGCTTTC

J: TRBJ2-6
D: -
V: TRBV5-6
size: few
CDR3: CASSPRVSGGANVLTF
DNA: TGTGCCAGCAGCCCGAGGGTCAGCGGGGGGGCCAACGTCCTGACTTTC

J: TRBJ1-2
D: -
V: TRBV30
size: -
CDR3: CAWSVSSLDDGYTF
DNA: TGTGCCTGGAGTGTGAGTTCTTTAGATGATGGCTACACCTTC

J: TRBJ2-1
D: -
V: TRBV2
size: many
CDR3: CASRRPGVNEQFF
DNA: TGTGCCAGCAGACGGCCGGGGGTCAATGAGCAGTTCTTC

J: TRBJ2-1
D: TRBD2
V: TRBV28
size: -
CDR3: CASMRGGSYNEQFF
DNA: TGTGCCAGTATGCGGGGGGGCTCCTACAATGAGCAGTTCTTC

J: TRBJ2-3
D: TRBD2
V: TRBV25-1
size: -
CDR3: CASTHASGATDTQYF
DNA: TGTGCCAGCACCCATGCTAGCGGGGCCACAGATACGCAGTATTTT

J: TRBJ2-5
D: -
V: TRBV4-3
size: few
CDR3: CASIQGSQGRETQYF
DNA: TGCGCCAGCATCCAAGGTTCCCAGGGAAGAGAGACCCAGTACTTC

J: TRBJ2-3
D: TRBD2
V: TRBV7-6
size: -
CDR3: CASSSLAGGTQYF
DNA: TGTGCCAGCAGTTCACTAGCGGGGGGGACGCAGTATTTT

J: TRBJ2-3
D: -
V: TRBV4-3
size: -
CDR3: CASSQAYGGESTDTQYF
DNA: TGCGCCAGCAGCCAGGCGTACGGCGGGGAGAGCACAGATACGCAGTATTTT

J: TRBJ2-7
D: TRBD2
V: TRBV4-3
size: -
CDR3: CASRQTSGGAYEQYF
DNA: TGCGCCAGCAGGCAGACTAGCGGGGGTGCCTACGAGCAGTACTTC

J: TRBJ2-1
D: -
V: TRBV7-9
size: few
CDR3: CASSLVGTPNEGQFF
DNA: TGTGCCAGCAGCTTAGTCGGGACCCCTAACGAGGGGCAGTTCTTC

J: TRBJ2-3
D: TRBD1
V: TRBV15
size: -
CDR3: CATSPQGATDTQYF
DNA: TGTGCCACCAGCCCACAGGGGGCCACAGATACGCAGTATTTT

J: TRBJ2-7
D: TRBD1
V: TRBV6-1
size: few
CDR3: CASRSGGTYNEQYF
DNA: TGTGCCAGCAGGTCAGGGGGAACCTACAATGAGCAGTACTTC

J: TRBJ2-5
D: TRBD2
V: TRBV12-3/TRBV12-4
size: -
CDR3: CASSLRGRAGGRETQYF
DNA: TGTGCCAGCAGTTTAAGGGGTCGAGCGGGGGGGCGAGAGACCCAGTACTTC